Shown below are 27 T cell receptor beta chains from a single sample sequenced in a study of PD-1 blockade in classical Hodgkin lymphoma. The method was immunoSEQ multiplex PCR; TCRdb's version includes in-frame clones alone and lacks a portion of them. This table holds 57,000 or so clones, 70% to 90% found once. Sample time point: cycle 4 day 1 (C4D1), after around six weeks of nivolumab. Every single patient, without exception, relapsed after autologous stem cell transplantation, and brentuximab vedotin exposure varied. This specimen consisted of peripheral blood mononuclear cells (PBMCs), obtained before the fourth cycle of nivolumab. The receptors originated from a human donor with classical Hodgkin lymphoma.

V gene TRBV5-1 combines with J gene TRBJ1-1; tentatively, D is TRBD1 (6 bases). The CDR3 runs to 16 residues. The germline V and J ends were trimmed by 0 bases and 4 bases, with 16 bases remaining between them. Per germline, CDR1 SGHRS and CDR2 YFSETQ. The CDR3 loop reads CASSLGGGLITTEAFF. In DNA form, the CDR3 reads TGCGCCAGCAGCTTGGGCGGGGGGCTAATCACCACTGAAGCTTTCTTT.

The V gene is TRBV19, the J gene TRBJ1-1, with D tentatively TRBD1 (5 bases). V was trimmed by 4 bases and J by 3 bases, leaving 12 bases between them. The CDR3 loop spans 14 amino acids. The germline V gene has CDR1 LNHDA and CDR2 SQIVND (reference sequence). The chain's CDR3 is CASSTSGGDTEAFF. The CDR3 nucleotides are TGTGCCAGTAGTACCTCGGGGGGGGACACTGAAGCTTTCTTT.

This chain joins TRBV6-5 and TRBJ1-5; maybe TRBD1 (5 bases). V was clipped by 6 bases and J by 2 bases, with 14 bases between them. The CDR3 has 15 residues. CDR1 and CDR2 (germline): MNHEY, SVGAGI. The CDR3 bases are TGTGCCAGCAGGGACTCAGGGAGTGGCAATCAGCCCCAGCATTTT. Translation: CASRDSGSGNQPQHF.

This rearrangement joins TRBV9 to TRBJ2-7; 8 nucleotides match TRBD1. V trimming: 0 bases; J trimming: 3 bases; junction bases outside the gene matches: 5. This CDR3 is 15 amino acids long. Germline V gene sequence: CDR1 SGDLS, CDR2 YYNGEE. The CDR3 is CASSVEGQANYEQYF. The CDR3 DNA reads TGTGCCAGCAGCGTAGAGGGACAGGCAAACTACGAGCAGTACTTC.

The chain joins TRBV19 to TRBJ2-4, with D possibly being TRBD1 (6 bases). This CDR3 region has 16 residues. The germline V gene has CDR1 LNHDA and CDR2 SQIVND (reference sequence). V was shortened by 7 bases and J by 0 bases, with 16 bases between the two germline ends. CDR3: CASTPRQVQAKNIQYF. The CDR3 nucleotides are TGTGCCAGTACCCCACGACAGGTCCAAGCCAAAAACATTCAGTACTTC.

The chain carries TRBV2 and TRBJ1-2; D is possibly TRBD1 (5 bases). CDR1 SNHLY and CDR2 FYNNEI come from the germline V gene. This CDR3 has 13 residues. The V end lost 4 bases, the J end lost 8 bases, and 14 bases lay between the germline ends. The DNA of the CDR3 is TGTGCCAGCAGTGTGGTCACCGCAGGGGGCTACACCTTC. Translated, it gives CASSVVTAGGYTF.

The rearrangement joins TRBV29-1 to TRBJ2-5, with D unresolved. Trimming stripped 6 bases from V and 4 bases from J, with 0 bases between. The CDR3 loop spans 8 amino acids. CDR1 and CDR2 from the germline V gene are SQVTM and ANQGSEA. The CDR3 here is CSVETQYF. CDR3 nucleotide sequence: TGCAGCGTAGAGACCCAGTACTTC.

The CDR3 sequence is CASAPAGTGGNTIYF. The CDR3 DNA is TGCGCCAGCGCCCCCGCCGGGACCGGAGGAAACACCATATATTTT. The J gene is TRBJ1-3, the V gene TRBV5-1; D may be TRBD1 (5 bases). There are 15 residues in the CDR3. Germline CDR1 is SGHRS and CDR2 is YFSETQ. Trimming took off 7 bases at V and 4 bases at J, with 18 bases between the two ends.

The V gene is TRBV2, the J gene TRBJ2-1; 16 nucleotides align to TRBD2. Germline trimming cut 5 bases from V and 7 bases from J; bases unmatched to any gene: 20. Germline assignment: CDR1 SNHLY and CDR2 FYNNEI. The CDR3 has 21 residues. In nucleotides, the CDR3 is TGTGCCAGCAGTTCCCCGAACCCCGGGACTAGCGGGGGGGCCGCGGGGAATGAGCAGTTCTTC. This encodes CASSSPNPGTSGGAAGNEQFF.

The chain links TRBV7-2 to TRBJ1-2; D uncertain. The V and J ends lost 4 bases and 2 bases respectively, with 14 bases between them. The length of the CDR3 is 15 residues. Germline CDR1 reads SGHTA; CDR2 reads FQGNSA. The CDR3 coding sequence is TGTGCCAGCAGCTCCTTTTGGGAGAGAAACTATGGCTACACCTTC. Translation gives CASSSFWERNYGYTF.

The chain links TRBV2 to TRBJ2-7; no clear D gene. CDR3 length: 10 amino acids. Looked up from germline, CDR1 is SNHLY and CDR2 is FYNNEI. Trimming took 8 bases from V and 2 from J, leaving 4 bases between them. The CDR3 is CASGPYEQYF. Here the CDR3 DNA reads TGTGCCAGCGGGCCCTACGAGCAGTACTTC.

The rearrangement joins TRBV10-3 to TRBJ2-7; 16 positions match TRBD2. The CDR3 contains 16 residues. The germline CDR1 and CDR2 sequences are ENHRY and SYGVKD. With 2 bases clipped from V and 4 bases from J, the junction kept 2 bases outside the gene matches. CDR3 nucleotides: TGTGCCATCAGTGAGGGGACTAGCGGGGGGGCGTACGAGCAGTACTTC. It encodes CAISEGTSGGAYEQYF.

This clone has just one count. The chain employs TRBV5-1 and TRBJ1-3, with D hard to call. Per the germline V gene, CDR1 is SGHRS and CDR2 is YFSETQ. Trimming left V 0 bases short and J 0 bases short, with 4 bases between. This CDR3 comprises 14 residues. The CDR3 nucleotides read TGCGCCAGCAGCTTGGACAGCTCTGGAAACACCATATATTTT. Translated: CASSLDSSGNTIYF.

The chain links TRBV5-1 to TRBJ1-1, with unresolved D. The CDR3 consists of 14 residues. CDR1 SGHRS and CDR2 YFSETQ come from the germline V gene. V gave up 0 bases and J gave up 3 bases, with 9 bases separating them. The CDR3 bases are TGCGCCAGCAGCTTGGTAGTCCAGGACACTGAAGCTTTCTTT. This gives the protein CASSLVVQDTEAFF.

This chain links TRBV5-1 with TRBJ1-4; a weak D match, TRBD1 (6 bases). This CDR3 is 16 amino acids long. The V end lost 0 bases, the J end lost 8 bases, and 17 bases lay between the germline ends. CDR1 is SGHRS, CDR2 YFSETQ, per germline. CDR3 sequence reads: CASSLAVGGAGEKLFF. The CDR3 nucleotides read TGCGCCAGCAGCTTGGCCGTTGGGGGGGCCGGGGAAAAACTGTTTTTT.

CDR3 coding DNA: TGCAGCGTTGCGGGGTCCAATCAGCCCCAGCATTTT. Translated: CSVAGSNQPQHF. This rearrangement joins TRBV29-1 to TRBJ1-5; no definite D call. V was trimmed by 4 bases and J by 3 bases, leaving 7 bases between them. Germline lookup yields CDR1 SQVTM and CDR2 ANQGSEA. The CDR3 covers 12 residues.

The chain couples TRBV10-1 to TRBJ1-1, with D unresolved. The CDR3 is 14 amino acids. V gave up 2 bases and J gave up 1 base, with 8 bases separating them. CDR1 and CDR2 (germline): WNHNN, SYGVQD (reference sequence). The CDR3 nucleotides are TGCGCCAGCAGTGAGAATGTGAGGAACACTGAAGCTTTCTTT. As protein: CASSENVRNTEAFF.

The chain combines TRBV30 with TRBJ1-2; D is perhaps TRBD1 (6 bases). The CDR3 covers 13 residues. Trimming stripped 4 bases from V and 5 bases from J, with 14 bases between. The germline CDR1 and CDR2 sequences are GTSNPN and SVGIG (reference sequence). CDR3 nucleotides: TGTGCCTGGAACCAGGACAGCTATTATGGCTACACCTTC. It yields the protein CAWNQDSYYGYTF.

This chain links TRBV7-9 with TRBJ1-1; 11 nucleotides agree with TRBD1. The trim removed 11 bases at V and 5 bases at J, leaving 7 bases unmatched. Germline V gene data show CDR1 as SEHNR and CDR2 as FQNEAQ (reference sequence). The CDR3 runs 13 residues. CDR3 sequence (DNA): TGTGCCCTCAGGGGGACAGGGGGAACTGAAGCTTTCTTT. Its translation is CALRGTGGTEAFF. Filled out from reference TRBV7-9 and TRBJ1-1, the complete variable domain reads DTGVSQNPRHKITKRGQNVTFRCDPISEHNRLYWYRQTLGQGPEFLTYFQNEAQLEKSRLLSDRFSAERPKGSFSTLEIQRTEQGDSAMYLCALRGTGGTEAFFGQGTRLTVV.

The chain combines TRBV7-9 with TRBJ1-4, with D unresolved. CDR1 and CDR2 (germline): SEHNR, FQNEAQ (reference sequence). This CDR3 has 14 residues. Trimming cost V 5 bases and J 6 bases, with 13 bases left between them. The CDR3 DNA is TGTGCCAGCAGCCCCAACCATCTGGATGAAAAACTGTTTTTT. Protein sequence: CASSPNHLDEKLFF. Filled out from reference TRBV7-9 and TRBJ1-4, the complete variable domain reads DTGVSQNPRHKITKRGQNVTFRCDPISEHNRLYWYRQTLGQGPEFLTYFQNEAQLEKSRLLSDRFSAERPKGSFSTLEIQRTEQGDSAMYLCASSPNHLDEKLFFGSGTQLSVL.

DNA of the CDR3: TGCGCCAGCAGCATAGACCCTCCTGGTGAGAATTCACCCCTCCACTTT. Residues: CASSIDPPGENSPLHF. The chain employs TRBV5-1 and TRBJ1-6; D unclear. V was clipped by 4 bases and J by 7 bases, with 18 bases between them. CDR1 and CDR2 (germline): SGHRS, YFSETQ. CDR3 length: 16 residues. Full variable domain (outside the CDR3, taken from reference TRBV5-1 and TRBJ1-6): KAGVTQTPRYLIKTRGQQVTLSCSPISGHRSVSWYQQTPGQGLQFLFEYFSETQRNKGNFPGRFSGRQFSNSRSEMNVSTLELGDSALYLCASSIDPPGENSPLHFGNGTRLTVT.

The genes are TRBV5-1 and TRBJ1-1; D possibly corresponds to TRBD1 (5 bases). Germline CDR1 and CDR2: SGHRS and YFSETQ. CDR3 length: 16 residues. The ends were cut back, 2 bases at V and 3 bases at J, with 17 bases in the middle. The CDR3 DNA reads TGCGCCAGCAGCTTAGCGGGGCGCGGTCCCGACACTGAAGCTTTCTTT. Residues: CASSLAGRGPDTEAFF.

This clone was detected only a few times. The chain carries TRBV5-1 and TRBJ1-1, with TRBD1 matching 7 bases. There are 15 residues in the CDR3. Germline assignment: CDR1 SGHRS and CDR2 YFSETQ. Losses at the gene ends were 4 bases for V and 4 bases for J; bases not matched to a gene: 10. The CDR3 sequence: CASSLTGVAGTEAFF. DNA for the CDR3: TGCGCCAGCAGCCTCACAGGGGTCGCGGGCACTGAAGCTTTCTTT.

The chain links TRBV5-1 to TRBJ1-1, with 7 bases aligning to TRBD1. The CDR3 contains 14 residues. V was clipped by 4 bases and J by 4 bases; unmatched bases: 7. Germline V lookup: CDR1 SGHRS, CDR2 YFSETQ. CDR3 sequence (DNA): TGCGCCAGCAGCCTGGGACAGTTAAGCACTGAAGCTTTCTTT. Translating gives CASSLGQLSTEAFF.

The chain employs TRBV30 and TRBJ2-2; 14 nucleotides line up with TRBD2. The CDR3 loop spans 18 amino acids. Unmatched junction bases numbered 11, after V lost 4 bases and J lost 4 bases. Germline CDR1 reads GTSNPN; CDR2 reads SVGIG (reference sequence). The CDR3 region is CAWTMTRGLAGATGELFF. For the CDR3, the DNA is TGTGCCTGGACTATGACTCGGGGACTAGCGGGGGCCACCGGGGAGCTGTTTTTT.

The CDR3: CASTIGLAGGNEQFF. In DNA, the CDR3 is TGTGCCAGCACTATAGGGCTAGCGGGGGGCAATGAGCAGTTCTTC. The V call is TRBV27, the J call TRBJ2-1; TRBD2 matches at 11 bases. The V gene end was trimmed by 7 bases and the J gene end by 6 bases; junction bases not matched to a gene: 8. CDR1 is MNHEY and CDR2 is SMNVEV in the germline V gene (reference sequence). The CDR3 totals 15 residues.

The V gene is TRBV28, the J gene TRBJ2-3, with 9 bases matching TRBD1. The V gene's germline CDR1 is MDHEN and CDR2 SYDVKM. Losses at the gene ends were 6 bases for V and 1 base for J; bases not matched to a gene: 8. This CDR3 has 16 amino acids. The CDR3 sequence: CASSFNRGQGTDTQYF. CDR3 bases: TGTGCCAGCAGCTTCAACAGGGGGCAAGGCACAGATACGCAGTATTTT.